The 31 T cell receptor beta chains below come from one sample, sequenced in a study of PD-1 blockade in classical Hodgkin lymphoma. Using immunoSEQ multiplex PCR, the repertoire was profiled, and TCRdb retains in-frame clones only, with some absent. Of tens of thousands of clones in the sample, roughly four fifths were seen once. All patients experienced relapse after autologous stem cell transplantation, and brentuximab vedotin exposure was variable. This sample comprised peripheral blood mononuclear cells (PBMCs), obtained at baseline. The receptors originated from a human donor with classical Hodgkin lymphoma.

The chain links TRBV6-6 to TRBJ2-5, with D possibly being TRBD1 or TRBD2 (5 bases each). Germline assignment: CDR1 MNHNY and CDR2 SVGAGI (reference sequence). Trimming shortened V by 6 bases and J by 1 base, and 12 bases separated the two germline ends. The CDR3 has 14 amino acids. The CDR3 sequence: CASSTGLIQETQYF. CDR3 bases: TGTGCCAGCAGCACAGGACTCATCCAAGAGACCCAGTACTTC.

This clone was observed once. The V call is TRBV2, the J call TRBJ1-5, with TRBD1 identical over 12 bases. Germline assignment: CDR1 SNHLY and CDR2 FYNNEI. The CDR3 runs to 17 residues. The junction had 10 bases not matched to a gene; V was cut back by 6 bases and J by 4 bases. The CDR3 DNA reads TGTGCCAGCAGAGGGACAGGGGGCTTGGATCCGAATCAGCCCCAGCATTTT. Translated: CASRGTGGLDPNQPQHF.

J is TRBJ1-4 and V is TRBV19; D not certain. This CDR3 comprises 12 residues. Deletions cut 4 bases from V and 11 bases from J, with 11 bases between. Looked up from germline, CDR1 is LNHDA and CDR2 is SQIVND (reference sequence). The CDR3, as DNA: TGTGCCAGTAGTACCTCCTGGGGTAAACTGTTTTTT. It codes for CASSTSWGKLFF.

The chain links TRBV19 to TRBJ1-5, with D tentatively TRBD1 (5 bases). CDR1 and CDR2 (germline): LNHDA, SQIVND (reference sequence). This CDR3 has 14 residues. V gave up 11 bases and J gave up 1 base, with 15 bases separating them. The CDR3 is CASKEGMSNQPQHF. The CDR3, as DNA: TGTGCCTCCAAGGAGGGGATGAGCAATCAGCCCCAGCATTTT.

V and J are TRBV18 and TRBJ1-1; D unclear. The germline CDR1 and CDR2 sequences are KGHSH and LQKENI. The germline V and J ends were trimmed by 4 bases and 1 base, with 7 bases remaining between them. The CDR3 is 13 residues long. CDR3 amino acids: CASSLRQNTEAFF. CDR3 nucleotides: TGTGCCAGCTCACTAAGACAGAACACTGAAGCTTTCTTT.

The J gene is TRBJ2-1, the V gene TRBV6-5; no firm D call. The V gene lost 6 bases and the J gene lost 4 bases, with 13 bases spanning the gap. The germline V gene encodes CDR1 MNHEY and CDR2 SVGAGI. The length of the CDR3 is 14 residues. CDR3: CASSPVGYYNEQFF. CDR3 DNA: TGTGCCAGCAGCCCGGTAGGATATTACAATGAGCAGTTCTTC.

The chain couples TRBV25-1 to TRBJ2-7, with TRBD1 identical over 9 bases. Germline V gives CDR1 MGHDK, CDR2 SYGVNS. CDR3 length equals 14 residues. Trimming took 6 bases from V and 2 from J; bases not matched to a gene: 5. CDR3 sequence: CASRPGTGTYEQYF. CDR3 DNA sequence: TGTGCCAGCAGGCCCGGGACAGGGACCTACGAGCAGTACTTC.

V is TRBV5-1 and J is TRBJ1-2; D is undetermined. Looked up from germline, CDR1 is SGHRS and CDR2 is YFSETQ. V lost 5 bases to trimming and J lost 2 bases, with 7 bases between them. This CDR3 is built from 12 residues. The CDR3 region has the DNA TGCGCCAGCAGAAATGACAACTATGGCTACACCTTC. Its translation: CASRNDNYGYTF.

The chain joins TRBV7-9 to TRBJ2-1, with 10 bases fitting TRBD2. Per germline, CDR1 SEHNR and CDR2 FQNEAQ (reference sequence). This CDR3 comprises 13 residues. V shed 8 bases, J shed 8 bases, and the junction held 6 bases outside the gene matches. The CDR3 protein is CASGQRGGDEQFF. The DNA for the CDR3 is TGTGCCAGCGGCCAGCGGGGGGGCGATGAGCAGTTCTTC.

This clone has a single count. The chain recombines TRBV2 with TRBJ2-7; 7 bases match TRBD1. The CDR3 spans 15 residues. Losses at the gene ends were 2 bases for V and 0 bases for J; bases not matched to a gene: 4. CDR1 and CDR2 (germline): SNHLY, FYNNEI. CDR3 nucleotide sequence: TGTGCCAGCAGTGAATGGGGACAGACCTCCTACGAGCAGTACTTC. Its translation is CASSEWGQTSYEQYF.

This chain uses TRBV10-3 with TRBJ1-2; D unclear. CDR3 length: 13 amino acids. Trimming took off 3 bases at V and 2 bases at J, with 7 bases between the two ends. Per germline, CDR1 ENHRY and CDR2 SYGVKD. The chain's CDR3 is CAISEPGNYGYTF. Here the CDR3 DNA reads TGTGCCATCAGTGAACCGGGGAACTATGGCTACACCTTC.

This sequence joins TRBV6-5 and TRBJ1-1; D unresolved. The CDR3 is made up of 15 amino acids. The germline gives CDR1 MNHEY, CDR2 SVGAGI. V was trimmed by 0 bases and J by 1 base, leaving 9 bases between them. The CDR3 loop is CASSYSQQPNTEAFF. CDR3 nucleotide sequence: TGTGCCAGCAGTTACTCGCAACAGCCGAACACTGAAGCTTTCTTT.

The V and J genes are TRBV21-1 and TRBJ1-3; TRBD1 reflects the table's D call only, with no check against the DNA. TRBV21-1 is termed a pseudogene. This CDR3 has 17 amino acids. The CDR3 DNA is TGTGCCAGCAGCAAAGTAAATTACAGTCACTCTGGAAACACCATATATTTT. Residues: CASSKVNYSHSGNTIYF.

This clone was detected only once. CDR3: CASSNAGQGLNQPQHF. For the CDR3, the DNA is TGTGCCAGTAGTAACGCGGGACAGGGATTAAATCAGCCCCAGCATTTT. The J gene is TRBJ1-5, the V gene TRBV19, with 9 bases aligning to TRBD1. The ends lost 4 bases at V and 4 bases at J; junction bases unmatched: 8. The CDR3 length is 16 residues. In germline, CDR1 is LNHDA, CDR2 SQIVND (reference sequence).

This chain joins TRBV5-8 and TRBJ2-7; 7 bases fit TRBD1. Germline V lookup: CDR1 SGHTS, CDR2 YDEGEE. CDR3 length: 14 amino acids. V gave up 2 bases and J gave up 1 base; unmatched junction bases: 3. The DNA of the CDR3 is TGTGCCAGCAGCTTCAGGGGGAGATCCTACGAGCAGTACTTC. Translated, it gives CASSFRGRSYEQYF. Full variable domain (missing parts from reference TRBV5-8 and TRBJ2-7): EAGVTQSPTHLIKTRGQQATLRCSPISGHTSVYWYQQALGLGLQFLLWYDEGEERNRGNFPPRFSGRQFPNYSSELNVNALELEDSALYLCASSFRGRSYEQYFGPGTRLTVT.

The gene calls are TRBV6-5 and TRBJ2-7; D could derive from TRBD1 or TRBD2 (5 bases each). The CDR3 totals 15 residues. Germline-derived CDR1 and CDR2 are MNHEY and SVGAGI. Trimming pared 1 base from V and 7 bases from J, leaving 17 bases between. The CDR3 spells CASSYWPGRPREQYF. The CDR3 DNA reads as TGTGCCAGCAGTTACTGGCCGGGGCGCCCGAGGGAGCAGTACTTC.

In this sample, this clone turned up a few times. This chain joins TRBV5-4 and TRBJ2-1; D possibly corresponds to TRBD1 (5 bases). Trimming cost V 7 bases and J 2 bases, with 10 bases left between them. Germline V CDR1 and CDR2: SGHNT, YYREEE (reference sequence). The CDR3 extends over 13 amino acids. CDR3 DNA: TGTGCCAGCGGGGCAGAACCCTACAATGAGCAGTTCTTC. Translation: CASGAEPYNEQFF.

The chain carries TRBV19 and TRBJ1-3; tentatively, D is TRBD1 (5 bases). This CDR3 spans 15 amino acids. Trimming stripped 3 bases from V and 4 bases from J, with 13 bases between. Per the germline V gene, CDR1 is LNHDA and CDR2 is SQIVND (reference sequence). This chain's CDR3 is CASSMRAGRGNTIYF. Here the CDR3 DNA reads TGTGCCAGTAGTATGAGGGCAGGGAGAGGAAACACCATATATTTT.

The chain uses TRBV30 and TRBJ1-4; 9 nucleotides agree with TRBD1. This CDR3 is built from 14 residues. V dropped 5 bases and J dropped 5; count of bases not matched to a gene: 6. The germline V gene encodes CDR1 GTSNPN and CDR2 SVGIG (reference sequence). CDR3 DNA sequence: TGTGCCTGGGGGGCCGGGACAGGGAATGAAAAACTGTTTTTT. Residues: CAWGAGTGNEKLFF.

This chain connects TRBV7-9 to TRBJ1-1, with D maybe TRBD1 (5 bases). The V end lost 5 bases, the J end lost 1 base, and 11 bases lay between the germline ends. From germline, CDR1 is SEHNR and CDR2 FQNEAQ (reference sequence). This CDR3 spans 14 amino acids. The CDR3 reads CASSPSDRNTEAFF. CDR3 nucleotides: TGTGCCAGCAGCCCAAGCGACAGGAACACTGAAGCTTTCTTT.

The chain uses TRBV19 and TRBJ1-5, with TRBD1 identical over 10 bases. The J segment lost 6 bases and the V segment lost 5 bases, leaving 7 bases of the junction unmatched. The CDR3 extends over 15 amino acids. CDR1 LNHDA and CDR2 SQIVND come from the germline V gene (reference sequence). CDR3 sequence (DNA): TGTGCCAGTAGTTTCGGACAGGGGGGACGTCAGCCCCAGCATTTT. Translation: CASSFGQGGRQPQHF.

The count of this clone is one. V usage is TRBV29-1 and J usage is TRBJ1-1; possibly TRBD1 for D (6 bases). V was trimmed by 6 bases and J by 0 bases, leaving 11 bases between them. The V gene's germline CDR1 is SQVTM and CDR2 ANQGSEA. This CDR3 contains 13 residues. CDR3 DNA: TGCAGCGTGACTGGACAGATGAACACTGAAGCTTTCTTT. The encoded protein is CSVTGQMNTEAFF.

The V gene is TRBV6-6, the J gene TRBJ1-5; 7 bases map to TRBD1. CDR1 and CDR2 from the germline V gene are MNHNY and SVGAGI (reference sequence). The CDR3 is made up of 15 amino acids. V shed 6 bases and J 2 bases; nucleotides not matched to a gene: 7. CDR3 DNA sequence: TGTGCCAGCAGATCACAGGGGATGGGCAATCAGCCCCAGCATTTT. As protein: CASRSQGMGNQPQHF.

The rearrangement joins TRBV5-4 to TRBJ2-3; D is undetermined. V lost 2 bases and J 2 bases, leaving 9 bases between the germline ends. The CDR3 spans 14 residues. The germline V gene has CDR1 SGHNT and CDR2 YYREEE (reference sequence). The CDR3 here is CASSFELNTDTQYF. CDR3 DNA: TGTGCCAGCAGCTTCGAATTAAACACAGATACGCAGTATTTT.

This clone was seen just once. V is TRBV13 and J is TRBJ1-2; 9 bases are shared with TRBD1. Losses at the gene ends were 4 bases for V and 5 bases for J; bases not matched to a gene: 8. Germline lookup yields CDR1 PRHDT and CDR2 FYEKMQ (reference sequence). The CDR3 has 15 residues. CDR3 amino acids: CASSSARDRDYGYTF. The CDR3 bases are TGTGCCAGCAGCTCGGCCAGGGACAGGGATTATGGCTACACCTTC.

This clone qualifies as medium-sized. Other DNA sequences in this sample translate to the same CDR3. The V gene is TRBV5-1, the J gene TRBJ1-6; D remains ambiguous. The length of the CDR3 is 17 residues. Deletions cut 0 bases from V and 0 bases from J, with 10 bases between. The germline gives CDR1 SGHRS, CDR2 YFSETQ. CDR3 bases: TGCGCCAGCAGCTTGGCGGAGCTGAGCTCCTATAATTCACCCCTCCACTTT. Its translation: CASSLAELSSYNSPLHF.

This clone has more than one count but fewer than ten. The V gene is TRBV2, the J gene TRBJ2-1, with D possibly matching TRBD2 (5 bases). Germline lookup yields CDR1 SNHLY and CDR2 FYNNEI. Trimming took 1 base from V and 2 from J, leaving 6 bases between them. This CDR3 contains 14 residues. The CDR3 region has the DNA TGTGCCAGCAGTGAAGATAGCGCCTACAATGAGCAGTTCTTC. Translated, it gives CASSEDSAYNEQFF.

This chain uses TRBV19 with TRBJ1-2; 12 nucleotides align to TRBD1. This CDR3 spans 15 amino acids. Unmatched junction bases numbered 5, after V lost 5 bases and J lost 4 bases. Per germline, CDR1 LNHDA and CDR2 SQIVND (reference sequence). Here the CDR3 reads CASSVPGQGAYGYTF. As DNA, the CDR3 is TGTGCCAGTAGTGTCCCGGGACAGGGGGCCTATGGCTACACCTTC.

The CDR3 here is CASSEARVGLALSTDTQYF. The CDR3 coding sequence is TGTGCCAGCAGTGAAGCCCGGGTCGGACTAGCGTTGAGCACAGATACGCAGTATTTT. The chain has TRBV2 and TRBJ2-3, with TRBD2 identical over 9 bases. V lost 0 bases, J lost 0 bases, and 10 bases stayed unmatched. Per the germline V gene, CDR1 is SNHLY and CDR2 is FYNNEI. The length of the CDR3 is 19 residues. The variable domain in full, with the rest retrieved from reference TRBV2 and TRBJ2-3, is EPEVTQTPSHQVTQMGQEVILRCVPISNHLYFYWYRQILGQKVEFLVSFYNNEISEKSEIFDDQFSVERPDGSNFTLKIRSTKLEDSAMYFCASSEARVGLALSTDTQYFGPGTRLTVL.

The J gene is TRBJ1-2, the V gene TRBV18, with a weak D call TRBD1 (5 bases). This CDR3 has 15 amino acids. V was cut by 2 bases and J by 4 bases, with 14 bases left in between. CDR1 is KGHSH, CDR2 LQKENI, per germline. The DNA of the CDR3 is TGTGCCAGCTCACCATCCGCGGCCGGGGCCTATGGCTACACCTTC. Translated, it gives CASSPSAAGAYGYTF.

The chain combines TRBV19 with TRBJ1-2, with D uncertain. The CDR3 sequence is 13 residues long. V gave up 3 bases and J gave up 3 bases, with 8 bases separating them. Per the germline V gene, CDR1 is LNHDA and CDR2 is SQIVND (reference sequence). CDR3 protein: CASSIYTDYGYTF. The CDR3 DNA sequence: TGTGCCAGTAGTATTTATACGGACTATGGCTACACCTTC.